This TCR beta chain came from a study of radiation and T cells in renal cell carcinoma. Across the whole study: Nephrectomy followed 15 Gy stereotactic body radiation by 4 weeks. Study-level results: From baseline, blood top tumor clonotypes peaked at 2 weeks post-radiation.

The CDR3 has 15 residues. The ends were cut back, 2 bases at V and 0 bases at J, with 10 bases in the middle. In germline, CDR1 is MNHEY, CDR2 SMNVEV (reference sequence). A remark on this clone: Antigen unknown.

Libraries were prepared by immunoSEQ multiplex PCR; TCRdb keeps only in-frame clonotypes and omits some of them. The sample lists under 25,000 clones; about 80% were seen once. Time point specified: baseline pretreatment blood. As for treatment: 15 Gy SBRT to primary tumor, nephrectomy 4 weeks later. Serial blood draws occurred at baseline and 2 and 4 weeks post-SBRT. This material consisted of blood, taken from a patient whose treatment included radiotherapy and nephrectomy. This sequence joins TRBV27 and TRBJ1-1, with D possibly being TRBD1 (5 bases). The sequence was obtained from a man between 60 and 75 years old with renal cell carcinoma. CDR3 coding DNA: TGTGCCAGCAGTTTAAAATGGGGGATGAACACTGAAGCTTTCTTT. It codes for CASSLKWGMNTEAFF.